This paragraph covers one T cell receptor beta chain sequence. This specimen belongs to a study of T cell changes during pregnancy in multiple sclerosis. Profiling relied on immunoSEQ multiplex PCR, and the TCRdb table lists in-frame clones only, not all of them. The sample comprises about 36,000 clones, approximately 90% of which are singletons, and approximately 0.5% rests with the top ten. Germline V gene lookup returns CDR1 MGHDK and CDR2 SYGVNS. The CDR3 has 16 residues. V lost 3 bases and J lost 2, with 16 bases in between. This TCR came from a female donor with multiple sclerosis, enrolled in a pregnancy study. The chain combines TRBV25-1 with TRBJ1-2; D may be TRBD1 (6 bases). The sample here was CD4+ T cells from peripheral blood mononuclear cells, taken after pregnancy. CDR3 residues: CASSDGSGVGNYGYTF. Written as DNA, the CDR3 is TGTGCCAGCAGTGACGGTTCAGGGGTTGGGAACTATGGCTACACCTTC.